The 18 T cell receptor beta chains given below trace back to one sample, sequenced in a study of radiotherapy plus CTLA-4 blockade in lung cancer. Repertoires were generated with immunoSEQ multiplex PCR, while TCRdb's copy carries only in-frame clones and drops some. The sample has 55,000 to 65,000 clones; roughly four fifths are singletons. The sample in question was peripheral blood, obtained from a patient treated with radiotherapy plus ipilimumab. These receptors came from a human donor with non-small cell lung cancer who had a complete response to radiotherapy plus ipilimumab.

This clone was found once. The gene calls are TRBV4-2 and TRBJ2-5; D might be TRBD2 (6 bases). The CDR3 runs to 17 residues. Germline V gene data show CDR1 as LGHNA and CDR2 as YNFKEQ. V was cut by 0 bases and J by 5 bases, with 19 bases left in between. CDR3 residues: CASSQDPSLGGRETQYF. In DNA form, the CDR3 reads TGTGCCAGCAGCCAAGATCCTAGCTTGGGAGGCCGGGAGACCCAGTACTTC.

The V call is TRBV10-3, the J call TRBJ2-3, with D uncertain. CDR3 length: 12 residues. Germline V gene sequence: CDR1 ENHRY, CDR2 SYGVKD. The V end was cut by 5 bases, the J end by 5 bases, with 8 bases between. The DNA of the CDR3 is TGTGCCATCAGTCGCGACTTAGATACGCAGTATTTT. Protein product: CAISRDLDTQYF.

This chain links TRBV5-8 with TRBJ2-7; 11 bases map to TRBD1. The CDR3 is 15 amino acids. Trimming removed 3 bases from V and 11 bases from J; junction bases left unmatched: 13. Germline loops: CDR1 SGHTS, CDR2 YDEGEE. The CDR3 loop reads CASSSLSGTGGRKYF. CDR3 nucleotides: TGTGCCAGCAGCTCACTATCCGGGACAGGGGGAAGGAAGTACTTC.

The V call is TRBV18, the J call TRBJ2-3; D ambiguous. Germline CDR1 KGHSH, CDR2 LQKENI. The V gene lost 3 bases and the J gene lost 2 bases, with 18 bases spanning the gap. This CDR3 region has 17 residues. The CDR3 region is CASSPGRALSHTDTQYF. CDR3 nucleotide sequence: TGTGCCAGCTCACCCGGTAGAGCGCTCAGTCACACAGATACGCAGTATTTT.

The V call is TRBV5-6, the J call TRBJ2-1; 10 bases are shared with TRBD1. The CDR3 has 15 amino acids. CDR1 and CDR2 (germline): SGHDT, YYEEEE. The junction had 6 bases not matched to a gene; V was cut back by 2 bases and J by 7 bases. CDR3 sequence (DNA): TGTGCCAGCAGCTTTGACAGGGGGCGCAGAAATGAGCAGTTCTTC. It codes for CASSFDRGRRNEQFF.

This clone was counted once. The rearrangement uses TRBV4-1 and TRBJ1-4; D possibly corresponds to TRBD1 (5 bases). The V gene lost 1 base and the J gene lost 8 bases, with 17 bases spanning the gap. Germline loops: CDR1 MGHRA, CDR2 YSYEKL. The CDR3 is 16 amino acids. This chain's CDR3 is CASSQGPRGGEEKLFF. CDR3 nucleotides: TGCGCCAGCAGCCAAGGGCCCCGGGGCGGGGAAGAAAAACTGTTTTTT.

This rearrangement joins TRBV6-5 to TRBJ2-7; 8 nucleotides align to TRBD2. Germline lookup yields CDR1 MNHEY and CDR2 SVGAGI. The CDR3 consists of 16 residues. J lost 2 bases, V lost 0 bases, and 6 bases had no gene match. The CDR3, as DNA: TGTGCCAGCAGTTACTCGTATAGCGGGACCACCTACGAGCAGTACTTC. Its translation: CASSYSYSGTTYEQYF.

The chain links TRBV18 to TRBJ2-2; TRBD2 agrees at 7 bases. Germline V gives CDR1 KGHSH, CDR2 LQKENI. Losses at the gene ends were 2 bases for V and 4 bases for J; bases not matched to a gene: 7. This CDR3 region has 16 residues. The chain's CDR3 is CASSPFDPSGTGELFF. DNA of the CDR3: TGTGCCAGCTCACCATTCGATCCTAGCGGCACCGGGGAGCTGTTTTTT. The entire variable domain, with the rest obtained from reference TRBV18 and TRBJ2-2, is as follows: NAGVMQNPRHLVRRRGQEARLRCSPMKGHSHVYWYRQLPEEGLKFMVYLQKENIIDESGMPKERFSAEFPKEGPSILRIQQVVRGDSAAYFCASSPFDPSGTGELFFGEGSRLTVL.

This clone has a handful of counts. V usage is TRBV7-2 and J usage is TRBJ1-1; unclear D gene. This CDR3 is built from 14 residues. Trimming took off 3 bases at V and 11 bases at J, with 19 bases between the two ends. The V gene's germline CDR1 is SGHTA and CDR2 FQGNSA. The CDR3 nucleotides are TGTGCCAGCAGCTTGACCTATCAATCCACAGACGCTTTCTTT. Protein product: CASSLTYQSTDAFF.

The chain is built from TRBV19 and TRBJ2-5; the match to TRBD2 covers 11 bases. TRBJ2-7 matches the DNA end more closely, so the J call is doubtful. The germline V gene has CDR1 LNHDA and CDR2 SQIVND (reference sequence). This CDR3 region has 15 residues. CDR3 region: CASSIGTSGVYEQYF. The CDR3 DNA reads TGTGCCAGTAGTATTGGGACTAGCGGAGTTTACGAGCAGTACTTC.

V is TRBV16 and J is TRBJ2-5; no reliable D call. V shed 0 bases and J shed 1 base, with 6 bases lying between them. This CDR3 contains 14 residues. CDR1 is KGHSY, CDR2 FQNENV, per germline. The CDR3 DNA is TGTGCCAGCAGCCAATCAACTCCCCAAGAGACCCAGTACTTC. It translates to CASSQSTPQETQYF.

The chain joins TRBV18 to TRBJ1-4; D unresolved. V was shortened by 3 bases and J by 0 bases, with 8 bases between the two germline ends. Germline CDR1 is KGHSH and CDR2 is LQKENI. The CDR3 is 15 residues long. CDR3 nucleotide sequence: TGTGCCAGCTCACCTAGGGAGGCAACTAATGAAAAACTGTTTTTT. Translation: CASSPREATNEKLFF.

The rearrangement links TRBV10-2 to TRBJ1-6; D is ambiguous. V lost 0 bases, J lost 0 bases, and 12 bases lay in between. This CDR3 comprises 18 residues. Germline CDR1 WSHSY, CDR2 SAAADI. The CDR3 nucleotides read TGCGCCAGCAGTGAGTCGGCAGGCCGGCGCTCCTATAATTCACCCCTCCACTTT. Translating it yields CASSESAGRRSYNSPLHF.

This chain joins TRBV15 and TRBJ2-5, with D possibly matching TRBD2 (6 bases). Germline CDR1 is LNHNV and CDR2 is YYDKDF (reference sequence). The CDR3 consists of 17 residues. Trimming pared 0 bases from V and 4 bases from J, leaving 18 bases between. In DNA form, the CDR3 reads TGTGCCACCAGCAGAGATATTTCGGGACTGAGAGGAGAGACCCAGTACTTC. It encodes CATSRDISGLRGETQYF.

The chain joins TRBV6-5 to TRBJ1-2, with 10 bases aligning to TRBD1. V shed 6 bases and J 7 bases; nucleotides not matched to a gene: 11. The CDR3 has 15 residues. Per the germline V gene, CDR1 is MNHEY and CDR2 is SVGAGI. CDR3 bases: TGTGCCAGCAGCCTCACCCGGACAGGGGGAGGTGGCTACACCTTC. This gives the protein CASSLTRTGGGGYTF.

V is TRBV7-9 and J is TRBJ2-1; 11 bases map to TRBD2. Unmatched junction bases numbered 6, after V lost 5 bases and J lost 6 bases. This CDR3 comprises 15 residues. Germline CDR1 and CDR2: SEHNR and FQNEAQ (reference sequence). CDR3 protein: CASSHSGRAFNEQFF. CDR3 DNA: TGTGCCAGCAGCCATAGCGGGAGGGCCTTCAATGAGCAGTTCTTC.

The chain has TRBV7-9 and TRBJ2-1; D may be TRBD2 (5 bases). The CDR3 has 13 residues. Between the trimmed V and J ends, which lost 2 bases and 9 bases, there was a span of 11 bases. Germline values: CDR1 SEHNR, CDR2 FQNEAQ (reference sequence). CDR3 region: CASSLNLRGEQFF. The DNA for the CDR3 is TGTGCCAGCAGCTTAAACTTACGGGGTGAGCAGTTCTTC.

CDR3 coding DNA: TGCGCCAGCAGCAGAGTGGTGGCGGGATCCTCCTACAATGAGCAGTTCTTC. This sequence encodes CASSRVVAGSSYNEQFF. This chain connects TRBV5-1 to TRBJ2-1; tentatively, D is TRBD2 (6 bases). The CDR3 is 17 residues long. Germline CDR1 is SGHRS and CDR2 is YFSETQ. The ends were cut back, 4 bases at V and 0 bases at J, with 17 bases in the middle.